In its sample, the clone carrying this T cell receptor beta chain was seen many times. The antigen is undetermined. This sample is drawn from a study of blood T cells in healthy people across ages. Individuals who donated were healthy Caucasians from Russia aged roughly 6 to 95. V shed 5 bases, J shed 5 bases, and the junction held 6 bases outside the gene matches. The CDR3 totals 14 residues. Germline CDR1 reads SGHTA; CDR2 reads FQGNSA. Primers used in a second PCR of roughly 6 to 12 cycles were a sample-barcoded 5' primer and a J-beta primer mix. Using its own MiXCR run on the 5' RACE reads, TCRdb lists one record per CDR3 protein. The sample lists 900,000 to 950,000 distinct CDR3 sequences, approximately 32% occurring once. Whole-study results and caveats: Comparison with aged donors showed that long-lived donors had more naive CD4+ cells and higher diversity. Age advanced and TCR beta diversity per million T cells fell, roughly linearly.

These same data were also listed under a study on T cells of mothers and their children. That source reports: Per child, some 3 million TCR beta CDR3 reads were obtained, against over 9.5 million per mother.

The sample comprised blood. This sequence was found in a woman in her forties in good health. The V gene is TRBV7-2, the J gene TRBJ2-5; 9 bases map to TRBD1. The CDR3 DNA is TGTGCCAGCAGCACCCGGACAGGGGATGAGACCCAGTACTTC. It translates to CASSTRTGDETQYF.